Shown below are 8 T cell receptor beta chains from a single sample sequenced in a study of blood T cells in healthy people across ages. Sample-barcoded 5' priming and a J-beta primer mix drove a second PCR of about 7 to 12 cycles. MiXCR was run by TCRdb on the 5' RACE reads, yielding one entry per CDR3 protein. The sample has about a million distinct CDR3 sequences; around 48% are singletons. Material: blood. The receptors shown here come from a man younger than 45 in good health.

In this sample, this clonotype turned up a few times. J is TRBJ2-1 and V is TRBV25-1; a possible D gene is TRBD2 (6 bases). Germline V gene lookup returns CDR1 MGHDK and CDR2 SYGVNS. V was cut by 1 base and J by 6 bases, with 10 bases left in between. CDR3 length equals 14 residues. CDR3 loop: CASSEWEVGNEQFF. CDR3 sequence (DNA): TGTGCCAGCAGTGAATGGGAGGTGGGCAATGAGCAGTTCTTC.

This rearrangement joins TRBV6-1 to TRBJ1-2; possible D gene TRBD1, 6 bases. The V end was cut by 5 bases, the J end by 2 bases, with 24 bases between. The CDR3 is 18 residues long. Germline-derived CDR1 and CDR2 are MNHNS and SASEGT. The CDR3 protein is CASSPYDRPYSANYGYTF. The CDR3 DNA reads as TGTGCCAGCAGTCCCTACGACAGGCCCTACTCCGCCAACTATGGCTACACCTTC.

The chain has TRBV4-3 and TRBJ1-2; D remains ambiguous. CDR3 length equals 17 residues. Per the germline V gene, CDR1 is LGHNA and CDR2 is YSLEER. V lost 0 bases and J 0 bases, leaving 14 bases between the germline ends. DNA of the CDR3: TGCGCCAGCAGCCAAGATATTAGCCGCACAGCTAACTATGGCTACACCTTC. Translated, it gives CASSQDISRTANYGYTF.

DNA for the CDR3: TGTGCCAGCAGCGTACAGGGGAACACCGGGGAGCTGTTTTTT. Amino acids: CASSVQGNTGELFF. V is TRBV7-2 and J is TRBJ2-2, with a tentative D call TRBD1 (6 bases). The germline V gene encodes CDR1 SGHTA and CDR2 FQGNSA. This CDR3 is built from 14 residues. The ends were cut back, 5 bases at V and 1 base at J, with 8 bases in the middle.

The CDR3 is CASSHPREYGPDTQYF. The CDR3 DNA reads as TGTGCCAGCAGTCACCCCCGGGAGTACGGGCCAGATACGCAGTATTTT. The chain employs TRBV6-2 or TRBV6-3 and TRBJ2-3; a possible D gene is TRBD2 (6 bases). Germline V gene sequence: CDR1 MNHEY, CDR2 SVGEGT. Trimming took 5 bases from V and 4 from J, leaving 19 bases between them. The CDR3 sequence is 16 residues long.

The rearrangement uses TRBV5-6 and TRBJ2-7, with a tentative D call TRBD1 (6 bases). Between the trimmed V and J ends, which lost 4 bases and 4 bases, there was a span of 12 bases. Germline CDR1 and CDR2: SGHDT and YYEEEE. The CDR3 has 13 amino acids. In DNA form, the CDR3 reads TGTGCCAGCAGCAAACAGGGTTGGTACGAGCAGTACTTC. This sequence encodes CASSKQGWYEQYF.

The V call is TRBV4-1, the J call TRBJ2-1; possibly TRBD2 for D (6 bases). Germline values: CDR1 MGHRA, CDR2 YSYEKL. V was clipped by 2 bases and J by 6 bases, with 8 bases between them. This CDR3 is 13 amino acids long. The CDR3 coding sequence is TGCGCCAGCAGCCAATGGCGGGGCAATGAGCAGTTCTTC. Translating gives CASSQWRGNEQFF.

This clonotype appeared a few times. The chain employs TRBV28 and TRBJ1-2; tentatively, D is TRBD1 (5 bases). Germline values: CDR1 MDHEN, CDR2 SYDVKM. The CDR3 contains 15 residues. V lost 5 bases and J 1 base, leaving 14 bases between the germline ends. The DNA for the CDR3 is TGTGCCAGCAGTGCAACAGGTGGCGTTAACTATGGCTACACCTTC. Amino acid sequence: CASSATGGVNYGYTF.